This T cell receptor (beta chain) was observed in a study of cytomegalovirus exposure and HLA in healthy donors. Study at large: Genotyping showed roughly 83% of about 370 donors falling in the Caucasian-associated ancestry cluster.

Germline V gene data show CDR1 as MNHNS and CDR2 as SASEGT. With 4 bases removed from V and 4 bases from J, the gap between germline ends came to 13 bases. This CDR3 spans 14 amino acids. Comments on this clone: The antigen is unknown.

A multiplex PCR was run with 60 Vbeta primers and 13 Jbeta primers. Generated by immunoSEQ multiplex PCR, the TCRdb table keeps only in-frame clones and is missing some. The profile shows roughly 140,000 clones, around 80% of them singletons. Whole-study results and caveats: TCR beta sequences reportedly predicted most subjects' HLA-A and HLA-B alleles accurately. In a later analysis, CMV-associated beta chains were mostly HLA-associated, it appeared.

The sequenced material came from PBMCs. The chain employs TRBV6-1 and TRBJ1-1, with D unclear. The receptor's source is a woman aged 60-75 years in good health and CMV-seropositive. CDR3 nucleotide sequence: TGTGCCAGCAGTGTACCGGACCGGGGCACTGAAGCTTTCTTT. Its translation is CASSVPDRGTEAFF.